The T cell receptor (beta chain) described here comes from a study of blood T cell repertoires in COVID-19. Repertoires were generated with immunoSEQ multiplex PCR, while TCRdb's copy carries only in-frame clones and drops some. The data show about 73,000 clones, around 82% seen once. This CDR3 contains 14 residues. Looked up from germline, CDR1 is SGHRS and CDR2 is YFSETQ. The ends were cut back, 0 bases at V and 5 bases at J, with 8 bases in the middle. The source is a human donor in a cohort sampled during active COVID-19. The gene calls are TRBV5-1 and TRBJ1-4; D not resolved. Sequenced: peripheral blood. The CDR3 is CASSLAGLNEKLFF. The CDR3 DNA is TGCGCCAGCAGCTTGGCCGGGTTGAATGAAAAACTGTTTTTT.